Listed below are T cell receptor beta chains from one sample, sequenced in a study of molecular identifiers for immune sequencing clone quantification. One entry per CDR3 protein, called by TCRdb with MiXCR from the PCR reads. The repertoire holds some 100,000 distinct CDR3 sequences, with 36% as singletons. Sequencing was performed on naive CD8+ T cells from blood, with Jurkat cell RNA spiked in. Source of these receptors: a human donor in good health. Some libraries in this study had Jurkat cell RNA spiked in. CDR3s include the opening cysteine and the closing phenylalanine or tryptophan. A D gene is named only where the DNA matches it firmly. Clone size appears in some rows only: once, few, many, or a class for an expanded clone.

v_call	clone_size	d_call	j_call	cdr3_nt	cdr3_aa
TRBV12-3/TRBV12-4	few	NA	TRBJ2-7	TGTGCCAGCAGTTTAGGTCGGTTATGGTACGAGCAGTACTTC	CASSLGRLWYEQYF
TRBV11-2	once	NA	TRBJ2-5	TGTGCCAGCAGCTTAGACTGGGGGCAACAAGAGACCCAGTACTTC	CASSLDWGQQETQYF
TRBV28	NA	TRBD2	TRBJ2-3	TGTGCCAGCAGCCTCGACCGAGGACTAGCGGACACAGATACGCAGTATTTT	CASSLDRGLADTDTQYF
TRBV11-2	NA	NA	TRBJ2-3	TGTGCCAGCAGGGGGTTCCCGAGGGGGGACGCAGATACGCAGTATTTT	CASRGFPRGDADTQYF
TRBV27	few	TRBD1	TRBJ1-4	TGTGCCAGCCGCACCGGGACAGGGGTTGAAAAACTGTTTTTT	CASRTGTGVEKLFF
TRBV19	NA	TRBD1	TRBJ2-7	TGTGCCAGTAGTGCAGGGACAGGGCACTCCTACGAGCAGTACTTC	CASSAGTGHSYEQYF
TRBV7-2	many	TRBD2	TRBJ2-7	TGTGCCAGCAGCTTAGTGCCGGGAGGGCCGGGGGAGCAGTACTTC	CASSLVPGGPGEQYF
TRBV6-1	many	NA	TRBJ2-1	TGTGCCAGCAGTGTTACGTTCGGTGAGCAGTTCTTC	CASSVTFGEQFF
TRBV4-1	few	NA	TRBJ2-4	TGCGCCAGCAGCCAAGATTTCGGGGTTAGGATGAACATTCAGTACTTC	CASSQDFGVRMNIQYF
TRBV9	few	TRBD1	TRBJ1-5	TGTGCCAGCAGCGGGACAGGTAGCAATCAGCCCCAGCATTTT	CASSGTGSNQPQHF
TRBV9	NA	NA	TRBJ2-1	TGTGCCAGCGGGGGTCCGGACCCCTACAATGAGCAGTTCTTC	CASGGPDPYNEQFF
TRBV6-2/TRBV6-3	NA	NA	TRBJ2-7	TGTGCCAGCAGTTACTCTTGGGACTACGAGCAGTACTTC	CASSYSWDYEQYF
TRBV4-2	NA	NA	TRBJ2-7	TGTGCCAGCAGCCCGGAGGTCCTATCCGACGAGCAGAACTTC	CASSPEVLSDEQNF
TRBV20-1	NA	NA	TRBJ2-2	TGCAGTGCTAGAGGGGGTTTGACTGTCGGGGAGCTGTTTTTT	CSARGGLTVGELFF
TRBV28	many	NA	TRBJ2-3	TGTGCCAGCAGTTTTGCAGATACGCAGTATTTT	CASSFADTQYF
TRBV5-6	many	NA	TRBJ2-7	TGTGCCAGCAGCTTGGGGACCGGGACACATCCCAACGAGCAGTACTTC	CASSLGTGTHPNEQYF
TRBV5-5	many	NA	TRBJ1-1	TGTGCCAGCAGCTTGGGCGTAGGCACTGAAGCTTTCTTT	CASSLGVGTEAFF
TRBV4-3	NA	TRBD1	TRBJ2-3	TGCGCCGGCAGCCAAGATCAACCGGGACAGGGATGGGCAGATACGCAGTATTTT	CAGSQDQPGQGWADTQYF
TRBV19	few	TRBD1	TRBJ1-5	TGTGCCAGTAGTGACACAGGGGGTGGCAATCAGCCCCAGCATTTT	CASSDTGGGNQPQHF
TRBV7-6	many	NA	TRBJ2-3	TGTGCCAGCAGCTCCGGGTCCCTCCGCGATACGCAGTATTTT	CASSSGSLRDTQYF
TRBV28	many	NA	TRBJ2-6	TGTGCCAGCAGCAATGTCGGGGTACTGGGCGCTGGGGCCAACGTCCTGACTTTC	CASSNVGVLGAGANVLTF
TRBV28	NA	NA	TRBJ2-2	TGTGCCAGCAGTTTAATCCGGGGGTCCACCGGGGAGCTGTTTTTT	CASSLIRGSTGELFF
TRBV3-1	few	NA	TRBJ2-7	TGTGCCAGCAGCCAACCGGGAGAAGGGACCGACGAGCAGTACTTC	CASSQPGEGTDEQYF
TRBV7-9	NA	NA	TRBJ2-2	TGTGCCAGCAGCTTAACAGGGACAATAGGCACCGGGGAGCTGTTTTTT	CASSLTGTIGTGELFF
TRBV14	few	NA	TRBJ2-5	TGTGCCAGCAGCCAATGGGGGCGAGAGACCCAGTACTTC	CASSQWGRETQYF
TRBV25-1	many	NA	TRBJ1-1	TGTGCCAGCAGTGAATATTGGGTGACAGTGAACACTGAAGCTTTCTTT	CASSEYWVTVNTEAFF
TRBV7-9	NA	TRBD1	TRBJ2-3	TGTGCCAGCAAAAAAGGCCAGGGGGCGACAGATACGCAGTATTTT	CASKKGQGATDTQYF
TRBV28	NA	TRBD2	TRBJ2-3	TGTGCCAGCAGTTTACCCGGTCTAGCGGGGTTCACAGATACGCAGTATTTT	CASSLPGLAGFTDTQYF
TRBV2	NA	NA	TRBJ1-1	TGTGCCATTCAGACGAACACTGAAGCTTTCTTT	CAIQTNTEAFF
TRBV7-2	many	TRBD2	TRBJ2-7	TGTGCCAGCAGCTTTCCGGGACTAGGAGGGTACGAGCAGTACTTC	CASSFPGLGGYEQYF
TRBV6-5	once	NA	TRBJ2-7	TGTGCCAGCAGTTACTTTTCAACCCCCTACGAGCAGTACTTC	CASSYFSTPYEQYF
TRBV7-9	few	NA	TRBJ1-5	TGTGCCAGCAGCTCGGACATTAACAATCAGCCCCAGCATTTT	CASSSDINNQPQHF
TRBV14	few	NA	TRBJ2-3	TGTGCCAGCAGCCAAAACATCCCCGGGACTTTGAGCACAGATACGCAGTATTTT	CASSQNIPGTLSTDTQYF
TRBV4-1	many	NA	TRBJ2-7	TGCGCCAGCAGCCAGGCCAGGGAATCGGACGAGCAGTACTTC	CASSQARESDEQYF
TRBV6-1	NA	NA	TRBJ2-5	TGTGCCAGCAGGTGGGAGACCCAGTACTTC	CASRWETQYF
TRBV13	many	TRBD1	TRBJ2-7	TGTGCCAGCAGCTCGCTAACAGGGGGCCCGGACTCCTACGAGCAGTACTTC	CASSSLTGGPDSYEQYF
TRBV28	few	TRBD1	TRBJ2-5	TGTGCCAGCAGAGTGGACAGGGGGCTACAAGAGACCCAGTACTTC	CASRVDRGLQETQYF
TRBV20-1	NA	NA	TRBJ2-3	TGCAGTGCTAGAGATCTAACCGGGAGACTAGTCCAATATAATACGCAGTATTTT	CSARDLTGRLVQYNTQYF
TRBV19	few	NA	TRBJ1-1	TGTGCCAGTAGTAACCAACCGTGGGAGGACTACACTGAAGCTTTCTTT	CASSNQPWEDYTEAFF
TRBV6-2/TRBV6-3	few	NA	TRBJ1-5	TGTGCCAGCAGCTACGGAACCCTCAATCAGCCCCAGCATTTT	CASSYGTLNQPQHF
TRBV7-2	NA	NA	TRBJ1-2	TGTGCCAGCAGCTTTGGAGTCGGGGGCGGAGTATACTATGGCTACACCTTC	CASSFGVGGGVYYGYTF
TRBV27	NA	TRBD2	TRBJ2-5	TGTGCCAGCAGCAGTTCGGCGGGAGCCGCGGAGCCCCAGTACTTC	CASSSSAGAAEPQYF
TRBV3-1	few	TRBD1	TRBJ1-4	TGTGCCAGCAGCCAAGGGACAGGGGTTAATGAAAAACTGTTTTTT	CASSQGTGVNEKLFF
TRBV7-9	NA	NA	TRBJ2-3	TGTGCCAGCAGCTTAGCTATGGGACTCTCACTACATGCGCAGTATTTT	CASSLAMGLSLHAQYF
TRBV6-5	many	NA	TRBJ2-6	TGTGCCAGCAGGTCCAATCCGGGGCGGCCTGGGGCCAACGTCCTGACTTTC	CASRSNPGRPGANVLTF